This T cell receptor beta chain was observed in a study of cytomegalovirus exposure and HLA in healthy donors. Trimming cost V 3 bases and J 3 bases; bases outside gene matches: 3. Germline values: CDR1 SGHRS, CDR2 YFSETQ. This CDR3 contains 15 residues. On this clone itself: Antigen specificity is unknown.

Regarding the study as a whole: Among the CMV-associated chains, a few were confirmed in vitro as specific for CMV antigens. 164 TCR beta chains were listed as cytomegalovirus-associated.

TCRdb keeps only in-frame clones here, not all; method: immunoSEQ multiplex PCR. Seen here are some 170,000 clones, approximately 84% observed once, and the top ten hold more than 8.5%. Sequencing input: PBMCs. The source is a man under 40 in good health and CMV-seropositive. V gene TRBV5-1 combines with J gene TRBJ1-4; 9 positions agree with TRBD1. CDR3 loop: CASSSQGAANEKLFF. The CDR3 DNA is TGCGCCAGCAGCTCACAGGGGGCTGCTAATGAAAAACTGTTTTTT. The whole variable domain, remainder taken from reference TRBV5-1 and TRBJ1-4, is KAGVTQTPRYLIKTRGQQVTLSCSPISGHRSVSWYQQTPGQGLQFLFEYFSETQRNKGNFPGRFSGRQFSNSRSEMNVSTLELGDSALYLCASSSQGAANEKLFFGSGTQLSVL.